Following are 12 T cell receptor beta chains from one sample sequenced in a study of response to subunit inactivated influenza vaccine (dated 2018 in TCRdb). The library was generated by RT-PCR. Sequencing used an Illumina HiSeq 2500. In-frame beta chains were kept once TCRdb had trimmed the public reads at Q25 with fastp and called clones with MiXCR. Records with the same CDR3 protein are collapsed into one entry carrying the most frequent genes and DNA. In all, the sample holds 600,000 to 850,000 distinct CDR3 sequences, and 12% to 15% of those were seen once. The ten largest clones represent approximately 7.6% of the sample. Sequences were derived from PBMCs from blood, sampled around 14 days before vaccination. These receptors came from a man aged 50-60 years who received an inactivated influenza vaccine. Donor details come from another sample of the same person, matched by shared clones.

This clonotype was observed a few times. V is TRBV28 and J is TRBJ2-1; TRBD2 agrees at 7 bases. With V trimmed by 6 bases and J by 5 bases, 16 bases remained unmatched. There are 17 residues in the CDR3. The V gene's germline CDR1 is MDHEN and CDR2 SYDVKM. The CDR3 loop reads CASSLRVAGLANNEQFF. The CDR3 region has the DNA TGTGCCAGCAGCCTCAGGGTAGCGGGCCTAGCAAACAATGAGCAGTTCTTC.

This clonotype was seen only a few times. V is TRBV7-9 and J is TRBJ1-2, with 7 nucleotides matching TRBD1. V trimming: 6 bases; J trimming: 4 bases; junction bases outside the gene matches: 2. Per the germline V gene, CDR1 is SEHNR and CDR2 is FQNEAQ (reference sequence). The CDR3 sequence is 12 residues long. The CDR3 DNA reads as TGTGCCAGCAGGACAGGGCTCTATGGCTACACCTTC. This codes for CASRTGLYGYTF.

The chain joins TRBV7-8 to TRBJ1-2; D not resolved. CDR1 is SGHVS, CDR2 FQNEAQ, per germline. Deletions cut 5 bases from V and 6 bases from J, with 13 bases between. The CDR3 consists of 13 residues. In nucleotides, the CDR3 is TGTGCCAGCAGCCATGGGGTCGATGATGGCTACACCTTC. Translating gives CASSHGVDDGYTF.

The J gene is TRBJ2-7, the V gene TRBV28, with TRBD2 matching 7 bases. V lost 1 base, J lost 3 bases, and 15 bases stayed unmatched. Germline-derived CDR1 and CDR2 are MDHEN and SYDVKM. The CDR3 sequence is 18 residues long. The CDR3: CASSLFLREGSRRYEQYF. DNA for the CDR3: TGTGCCAGCAGTTTATTTTTGAGGGAGGGAAGCCGACGCTACGAGCAGTACTTC.

The chain carries TRBV20-1 and TRBJ2-2; no clear D gene. This CDR3 is 14 amino acids long. From germline, CDR1 is DFQATT and CDR2 SNEGSKA (reference sequence). V was pared by 2 bases and J by 1 base, with 8 bases between. The CDR3 region has the DNA TGCAGTGCTAGACAGGTTTGGAACACCGGGGAGCTGTTTTTT. This translates into CSARQVWNTGELFF.

This clonotype was seen ten or more times. The chain uses TRBV12-5 and TRBJ2-1; D assignment may be TRBD1 or TRBD2 (5 bases each). The V and J ends lost 6 bases and 2 bases respectively, with 14 bases between them. This CDR3 is 15 amino acids long. Germline V lookup: CDR1 LGHNT, CDR2 FRNRAP. CDR3: CASGSGTAAYNEQFF. CDR3 in DNA: TGTGCTAGTGGCTCCGGGACGGCAGCCTACAATGAGCAGTTCTTC.

This clonotype was counted between two and nine times. The chain recombines TRBV5-1 with TRBJ2-1; tentatively, D is TRBD1 (6 bases). This CDR3 contains 14 residues. V lost 4 bases and J lost 6, with 14 bases in between. Germline-derived CDR1 and CDR2 are SGHRS and YFSETQ. The CDR3 DNA sequence: TGCGCCAGCAGCCAGGGACAAGACGTCAATGAGCAGTTCTTC. Translated: CASSQGQDVNEQFF.

This clonotype was detected a few times. The chain employs TRBV28 and TRBJ1-3; D might be TRBD1 (5 bases). This CDR3 region has 14 residues. The ends were cut back, 2 bases at V and 2 bases at J, with 7 bases in the middle. Germline loops: CDR1 MDHEN, CDR2 SYDVKM. This CDR3 reads CASSLRGAGNTIYF. The CDR3 nucleotides are TGTGCCAGCAGTTTACGGGGGGCTGGAAACACCATATATTTT.

Many counts were recorded for this clonotype. The chain carries TRBV7-9 and TRBJ2-1; perhaps D is TRBD1 or TRBD2 (6 bases each). Germline V lookup: CDR1 SEHNR, CDR2 FQNEAQ (reference sequence). The CDR3 is 13 amino acids. Trimming took 10 bases from V and 3 from J, leaving 13 bases between them. CDR3 DNA: TGTGCCATCGGAGGGGGACACTACAATGAGCAGTTCTTC. It specifies CAIGGGHYNEQFF.

The chain links TRBV9 to TRBJ2-1, with a tentative D call TRBD1 (6 bases). Trimming cost V 0 bases and J 7 bases, with 20 bases left between them. The CDR3 runs 17 residues. Germline V gives CDR1 SGDLS, CDR2 YYNGEE. The CDR3 DNA sequence: TGTGCCAGCAGCGTAGATGGGGCCCCCAGAACAGGGAATGAGCAGTTCTTC. This gives the protein CASSVDGAPRTGNEQFF.

This clonotype was recorded a few times. The J gene is TRBJ1-5, the V gene TRBV20-1; no definite D call. The CDR3 length is 15 residues. Germline V lookup: CDR1 DFQATT, CDR2 SNEGSKA (reference sequence). V was clipped by 6 bases and J by 0 bases, with 15 bases between them. CDR3 DNA sequence: TGCAGTGCGAAAAAGGACGGTTATAGCAATCAGCCCCAGCATTTT. Amino acids: CSAKKDGYSNQPQHF.

In its sample, this clonotype was seen a few times. The rearrangement links TRBV27 to TRBJ2-5; maybe TRBD1 (5 bases). CDR3 length: 15 residues. Germline-derived CDR1 and CDR2 are MNHEY and SMNVEV (reference sequence). Trimming shortened V by 7 bases and J by 5 bases, and 20 bases separated the two germline ends. CDR3 coding DNA: TGTGCCAGCACCCAAACGTCAGGGTATGGCGAGACCCAGTACTTC. Amino acids: CASTQTSGYGETQYF.